Below are 10 T cell receptor beta chains sequenced from a single sample in a study of T cell responses to AZD1222 COVID-19 vaccine. Repertoires were generated with immunoSEQ multiplex PCR, while TCRdb's copy carries only in-frame clones and drops some. The sample includes approximately 130,000 clones, about nine tenths of them seen just once. Source: peripheral blood, taken 28 days after the second AZD1222 dose. The source is an adult who received the AZD1222 COVID-19 vaccine.

The chain couples TRBV4-2 to TRBJ2-3, with a tentative D call TRBD1 (7 bases). Germline-derived CDR1 and CDR2 are LGHNA and YNFKEQ. The CDR3 sequence is 17 residues long. With 1 base removed from V and 4 bases from J, the gap between germline ends came to 18 bases. CDR3 residues: CASSQVGGGGGADTQYF. CDR3 in DNA: TGTGCCAGCAGCCAAGTAGGTGGCGGAGGGGGCGCAGATACGCAGTATTTT.

The V gene is TRBV19, the J gene TRBJ1-5; tentative D call: TRBD1 (6 bases). The length of the CDR3 is 15 residues. CDR1 and CDR2 from the germline V gene are LNHDA and SQIVND (reference sequence). Trimming removed 6 bases at V and 7 bases at J, with 19 bases between. The CDR3 nucleotides read TGTGCCAGTAGCACTACAGGGCCGTTGGAACAGCCCCAGCATTTT. Translating gives CASSTTGPLEQPQHF.

J is TRBJ1-4 and V is TRBV7-9, with D possibly matching TRBD1 (6 bases). This CDR3 is 14 amino acids long. CDR1 is SEHNR and CDR2 is FQNEAQ in the germline V gene (reference sequence). Trimming took 5 bases from V and 8 from J, leaving 15 bases between them. The CDR3 here is CASSRADGGEKLFF. In nucleotides, the CDR3 is TGTGCCAGCAGCAGGGCGGACGGGGGCGAAAAACTGTTTTTT.

The V and J genes are TRBV2 and TRBJ1-1; perhaps TRBD1 as D (6 bases). The ends were cut back, 3 bases at V and 3 bases at J, with 17 bases in the middle. The germline CDR1 and CDR2 sequences are SNHLY and FYNNEI. The CDR3 has 16 residues. The CDR3 sequence is CASSEEGGGSYTEAFF. CDR3 bases: TGTGCCAGCAGTGAGGAAGGGGGGGGCTCATACACTGAAGCTTTCTTT. Using reference TRBV2 and TRBJ1-1 for the parts outside the CDR3, the full variable domain is EPEVTQTPSHQVTQMGQEVILRCVPISNHLYFYWYRQILGQKVEFLVSFYNNEISEKSEIFDDQFSVERPDGSNFTLKIRSTKLEDSAMYFCASSEEGGGSYTEAFFGQGTRLTVV.

J is TRBJ2-1 and V is TRBV7-8; the D gene could be TRBD1 or TRBD2 (5 bases each). Per the germline V gene, CDR1 is SGHVS and CDR2 is FQNEAQ. Trimming shortened V by 4 bases and J by 4 bases, and 11 bases separated the two germline ends. The CDR3 totals 14 residues. CDR3 protein: CASSSRGLYNEQFF. Written as DNA, the CDR3 is TGTGCCAGCAGCTCTCGGGGCTTGTACAATGAGCAGTTCTTC.

The chain joins TRBV20-1 to TRBJ1-1; D remains ambiguous. CDR3 size: 10 residues. Germline V lookup: CDR1 DFQATT, CDR2 SNEGSKA (reference sequence). Trimming took off 4 bases at V and 8 bases at J, with 8 bases between the two ends. The CDR3 region is CSANRQEAFF. The CDR3 nucleotides read TGCAGTGCTAATCGGCAGGAAGCTTTCTTT.

The V gene is TRBV10-1, the J gene TRBJ2-1, with 15 positions matching TRBD2. V gave up 7 bases and J gave up 8 bases; unmatched junction bases: 6. This CDR3 spans 15 amino acids. Looked up from germline, CDR1 is WNHNN and CDR2 is SYGVQD (reference sequence). Written as DNA, the CDR3 is TGCGCCAGCAACGCGGGACTAGCGGGAGGCGATGAGCAGTTCTTC. Its protein is CASNAGLAGGDEQFF.

The chain joins TRBV5-8 to TRBJ1-3; D is unclear. This CDR3 region has 13 residues. V lost 1 base and J 5 bases, leaving 7 bases between the germline ends. Germline CDR1 SGHTS, CDR2 YDEGEE. The CDR3 spells CASSLNRRNTIYF. The CDR3 coding sequence is TGTGCCAGCAGCTTGAACAGAAGAAACACCATATATTTT.

The chain couples TRBV5-1 to TRBJ1-2; 7 bases fit TRBD1. In germline, CDR1 is SGHRS, CDR2 YFSETQ. V lost 0 bases to trimming and J lost 9 bases; unmatched junction nucleotides: 8. This CDR3 has 14 residues. The CDR3 loop reads CASSLVAGGSSYTF. CDR3 nucleotides: TGCGCCAGCAGCTTGGTGGCAGGGGGAAGTAGCTACACCTTC.

V gene TRBV2 combines with J gene TRBJ1-1; 8 nucleotides match TRBD1. The CDR3 runs to 11 residues. Per the germline V gene, CDR1 is SNHLY and CDR2 is FYNNEI. V shed 9 bases and J 3 bases; nucleotides not matched to a gene: 0. CDR3 region: CARQGDTEAFF. Written as DNA, the CDR3 is TGTGCCAGACAGGGGGACACTGAAGCTTTCTTT.